The clone carrying this T cell receptor beta chain was recorded a few times. Its target is not known. The data stem from a study of CD8 T cells in ankylosing spondylitis. Points from the study as a whole: Matched synovial fluid from ankylosing spondylitis patients was reported to be enriched for disease-linked clones. Seemingly characteristic of ankylosing spondylitis blood was a TCR beta motif consisting of 7 or 8 highly homologous variants. The disease-linked clones had a CD8+ phenotype and low blood frequencies.

TCRdb re-analysed the 5' RACE reads in MiXCR, keeping a single row per CDR3 protein. This repertoire shows over 130,000 distinct CDR3 sequences, approximately 44% found once; its top ten account for about 15%. V was trimmed by 5 bases and J by 4 bases, leaving 26 bases between them. This CDR3 has 18 amino acids. Germline values: CDR1 ENHRY, CDR2 SYGVKD. The V call is TRBV10-3, the J call TRBJ1-2; TRBD1 might be the D (5 bases). The sequencing input was synovial fluid, either unsorted or a sorted T cell fraction (not recorded which). This sequence originates from a male donor with ankylosing spondylitis. CDR3 residues: CAISRPRQFPGRGYGYTF. CDR3 DNA sequence: TGTGCCATCAGTAGACCCCGGCAGTTCCCGGGGCGAGGCTATGGCTACACCTTC.